Listed here are 15 T cell receptor beta chains from one sample, sequenced in a study of CD8+ T cells in alopecia areata. RNA was extracted and reverse transcribed into cDNA as the sequencing template. The method was immunoSEQ multiplex PCR; TCRdb's version includes in-frame clones alone and lacks a portion of them. The sample includes 150,000 to 200,000 clones, less than 75% of them seen just once. The sequencing used CD8+ T cells sorted from blood, collected at week 0. These receptors were collected from a human donor with alopecia areata.

This clone was counted between two and nine times. The chain is built from TRBV15 and TRBJ2-6; D not resolved. In germline, CDR1 is LNHNV, CDR2 YYDKDF (reference sequence). V lost 1 base and J 0 bases, leaving 7 bases between the germline ends. This CDR3 is 16 amino acids long. CDR3 sequence (DNA): TGTGCCACCAGCAGAGCCGACCTCTCTGGGGCCAACGTCCTGACTTTC. It yields the protein CATSRADLSGANVLTF.

V gene TRBV27 combines with J gene TRBJ2-1, with 8 bases identical to TRBD1. Trimming cost V 1 base and J 9 bases; bases outside gene matches: 2. Germline V gene lookup returns CDR1 MNHEY and CDR2 SMNVEV (reference sequence). CDR3 length: 13 residues. The CDR3 region is CASSLYGQGEQFF. In DNA, the CDR3 is TGTGCCAGCAGTTTATACGGACAGGGTGAGCAGTTCTTC.

The V call is TRBV5-1, the J call TRBJ1-5, with 8 positions matching TRBD1. CDR1 and CDR2 from the germline V gene are SGHRS and YFSETQ. J gave up 5 bases and V 4 bases, and 5 bases lay outside the gene matches. The CDR3 length is 14 residues. The CDR3 DNA reads as TGCGCCAGCAGCATATCAGGGGGCGATCAGCCCCAGCATTTT. It translates to CASSISGGDQPQHF.

The CDR3 is CASSVQSNQPQHF. The CDR3 DNA sequence: TGTGCCAGCAGCGTACAGAGCAATCAGCCCCAGCATTTT. V usage is TRBV5-6 and J usage is TRBJ1-5; D gene ambiguous. V was clipped by 4 bases and J by 1 base, with 6 bases between them. Germline V gives CDR1 SGHDT, CDR2 YYEEEE. This CDR3 is built from 13 residues.

The chain joins TRBV29-1 to TRBJ2-7, with TRBD1 matching 9 bases. The CDR3 has 12 amino acids. Germline V gene lookup returns CDR1 SQVTM and CDR2 ANQGSEA. The V and J ends lost 6 bases and 5 bases, in that order; junction bases with no gene match: 5. This CDR3 reads CSVLQGANEQYF. The CDR3 DNA reads TGCAGCGTCCTACAGGGGGCTAACGAGCAGTACTTC.

The CDR3 reads CASSRVVPDTQYF. The CDR3 coding sequence is TGTGCCAGCAGCCGCGTTGTCCCAGATACGCAGTATTTT. The V and J genes are TRBV25-1 and TRBJ2-3, with no clear D. The CDR3 length is 13 residues. The germline V gene encodes CDR1 MGHDK and CDR2 SYGVNS. The V and J ends lost 6 bases and 4 bases respectively, with 11 bases between them.

J is TRBJ1-1 and V is TRBV6-5, with D possibly being TRBD1 (5 bases). V was trimmed by 6 bases and J by 6 bases, leaving 11 bases between them. Germline V gene sequence: CDR1 MNHEY, CDR2 SVGAGI. CDR3 size: 12 residues. In DNA, the CDR3 is TGTGCCAGCAGCCGGGGGGTCTCTGAAGCTTTCTTT. It codes for CASSRGVSEAFF.

The V gene is TRBV4-1, the J gene TRBJ1-1; D possibly corresponds to TRBD1 (5 bases). Germline V gene lookup returns CDR1 MGHRA and CDR2 YSYEKL. The CDR3 length is 17 residues. V lost 4 bases to trimming and J lost 1 base, with 19 bases between them. The CDR3 bases are TGCGCCAGCAGCCCCAAGAGCATCCAGACAGCGAACACTGAAGCTTTCTTT. Its translation: CASSPKSIQTANTEAFF.

This chain joins TRBV29-1 and TRBJ2-1; D unresolved. Trimming took off 7 bases at V and 10 bases at J, with 14 bases between the two ends. Germline assignment: CDR1 SQVTM and CDR2 ANQGSEA. The CDR3 covers 11 residues. CDR3 region: CSANDRPEQFF. DNA of the CDR3: TGCAGCGCAAATGACCGACCCGAGCAGTTCTTC.

This chain links TRBV5-1 with TRBJ2-1; 10 positions match TRBD2. CDR1 is SGHRS and CDR2 is YFSETQ in the germline V gene. The V and J ends lost 2 bases and 7 bases, in that order; junction bases with no gene match: 6. This CDR3 comprises 15 residues. CDR3 in DNA: TGCGCCAGCAGCTTAGTAGCGGGGGGTGTTAATGAGCAGTTCTTC. Protein sequence: CASSLVAGGVNEQFF.

The rearrangement links TRBV10-2 to TRBJ2-7; 7 nucleotides agree with TRBD1. CDR1 is WSHSY and CDR2 is SAAADI in the germline V gene. The CDR3 has 15 residues. With V trimmed by 4 bases and J by 4 bases, 10 bases remained unmatched. The chain's CDR3 is CASSGSEGQLYEQYF. The CDR3 DNA is TGCGCCAGCAGTGGAAGCGAGGGACAGTTGTACGAGCAGTACTTC.

This clone is a singleton in its sample. This rearrangement joins TRBV2 to TRBJ1-2; TRBD1 might be the D (5 bases). The CDR3 has 14 amino acids. From germline, CDR1 is SNHLY and CDR2 FYNNEI. Trimming took off 7 bases at V and 8 bases at J, with 20 bases between the two ends. The CDR3 loop reads CASKARDRPRGYTF. CDR3 sequence (DNA): TGTGCCAGCAAAGCTCGGGACCGCCCGAGGGGCTACACCTTC.

The chain employs TRBV30 and TRBJ1-5, with 7 bases lining up with TRBD1. The CDR3 spans 14 residues. The germline V gene has CDR1 GTSNPN and CDR2 SVGIG (reference sequence). J gave up 6 bases and V 1 base, and 6 bases lay outside the gene matches. The CDR3 region is CAWSGGGAVQPQHF. CDR3 coding DNA: TGTGCCTGGAGTGGAGGGGGCGCGGTTCAGCCCCAGCATTTT.

The chain carries TRBV6-5 and TRBJ1-4; no clear D gene. Trimming left V 6 bases short and J 8 bases short, with 10 bases between. This CDR3 region has 12 residues. Germline V gene sequence: CDR1 MNHEY, CDR2 SVGAGI. CDR3 nucleotide sequence: TGTGCCAGCAGCCCCGATTTGGAAAAACTGTTTTTT. Translating it yields CASSPDLEKLFF.

This clone appeared once. The J gene is TRBJ1-1, the V gene TRBV7-8; 7 bases are a match to TRBD1. V shed 5 bases, J shed 0 bases, and the junction held 6 bases outside the gene matches. Germline assignment: CDR1 SGHVS and CDR2 FQNEAQ. The CDR3 has 15 amino acids. The CDR3 is CASSINRGMNTEAFF. In DNA, the CDR3 is TGTGCCAGCAGCATTAACAGGGGCATGAACACTGAAGCTTTCTTT.